This note documents a single TCR beta chain sequence. This specimen belongs to a study of blood T cell repertoires in COVID-19. This table comes from immunoSEQ multiplex PCR, and its TCRdb copy is limited to in-frame clones, with some not included. The sample shows 200,000 to 300,000 clones, more than 65% of them seen only once. Sequenced sample: peripheral blood. The sequence was collected from a woman older than 75 with acute or convalescent COVID-19.

The CDR3 DNA reads TGTGCCTGGAGTCCGGGACAGGGATATCAGCCCCAGCATTTT. This sequence encodes CAWSPGQGYQPQHF. J is TRBJ1-5 and V is TRBV30, with 9 bases that match TRBD1. V shed 2 bases and J 5 bases; nucleotides not matched to a gene: 4. The germline V gene encodes CDR1 GTSNPN and CDR2 SVGIG (reference sequence). This CDR3 spans 14 amino acids.